Given below is one T cell receptor beta chain in context. What it binds is unknown. This sample was taken from a study of T cells in localized non-small cell lung cancer. J was trimmed by 6 bases and V by 0 bases; bases with no gene match: 7. Germline CDR1 and CDR2: LNHDA and SQIVND (reference sequence). This CDR3 has 16 residues. TCRdb keeps only in-frame clones here, not all; method: immunoSEQ multiplex PCR. The sample has 30,000 or so clones, roughly 90% seen once; the top ten hold over 2%. Whole-study results and caveats: Sequencing, confined to only one tumor region, leaves heterogeneity possible. Uninvolved adjacent lung had higher T cell clonality than tumor and all other tissues. Greater blood T cell density accompanied longer overall survival. Adjacent lung was found to contain a median roughly 60 of the top 100 tumor clones.

This chain joins TRBV19 and TRBJ2-2, with 7 bases lining up with TRBD1. The receptor was isolated from a female donor of 60 years or more with stage I lung adenocarcinoma. This specimen consisted of peripheral blood, obtained before any cancer treatment. CDR3 nucleotide sequence: TGTGCCAGTAGTATAGATAAGGGGGCATACCCCGGGGAGCTGTTTTTT. It codes for CASSIDKGAYPGELFF.